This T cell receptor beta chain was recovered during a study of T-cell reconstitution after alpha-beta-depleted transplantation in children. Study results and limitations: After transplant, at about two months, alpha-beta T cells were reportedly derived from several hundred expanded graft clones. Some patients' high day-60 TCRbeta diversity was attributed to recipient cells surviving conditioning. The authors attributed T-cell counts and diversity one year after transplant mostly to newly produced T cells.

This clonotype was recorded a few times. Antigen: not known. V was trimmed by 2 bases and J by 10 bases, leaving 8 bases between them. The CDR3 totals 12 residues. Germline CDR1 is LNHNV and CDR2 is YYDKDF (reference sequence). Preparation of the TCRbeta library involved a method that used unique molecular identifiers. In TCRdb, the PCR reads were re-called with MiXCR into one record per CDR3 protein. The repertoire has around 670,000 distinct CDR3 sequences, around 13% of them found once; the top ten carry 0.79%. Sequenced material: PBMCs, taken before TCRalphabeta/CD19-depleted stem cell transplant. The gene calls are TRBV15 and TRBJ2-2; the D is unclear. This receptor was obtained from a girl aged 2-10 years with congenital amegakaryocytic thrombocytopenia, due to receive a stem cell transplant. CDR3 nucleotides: TGTGCCACCAGCAGATTTAGGGAGGAGCTGTTTTTT. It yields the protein CATSRFREELFF.